The present T cell receptor (beta chain) was sequenced within a study of CD8 T cells in Susac syndrome. Germline V gene data show CDR1 as MNHEY and CDR2 as SMNVEV (reference sequence). The length of the CDR3 is 14 residues. Trimming pared 2 bases from V and 2 bases from J, leaving 9 bases between. Random hexamers were used to reverse transcribe an amount of about 0.45 to 1 ug RNA. Amplification of TCR beta CDR3 used immunoSEQ multiplex PCR across 54 Vbeta and 13 Jbeta. TCRdb ran MiXCR on the immunoSEQ multiplex PCR reads and lists one entry per CDR3 protein. This sample carries roughly 130,000 distinct CDR3 sequences, approximately 95% of them seen once, and the ten largest clones take about 0.11%. Isolation of CD8+ and CD4+ T cells was performed negatively, whereas enrichment of TEMRA cells was done by FACS.

The V call is TRBV27, the J call TRBJ2-5; D uncertain. The sequence came from a human donor with multiple sclerosis. Input material: CD4+ T cells from PBMCs. DNA of the CDR3: TGTGCCAGCAGTTTAGTCGGAGTACAAGAGACCCAGTACTTC. Amino acids: CASSLVGVQETQYF.